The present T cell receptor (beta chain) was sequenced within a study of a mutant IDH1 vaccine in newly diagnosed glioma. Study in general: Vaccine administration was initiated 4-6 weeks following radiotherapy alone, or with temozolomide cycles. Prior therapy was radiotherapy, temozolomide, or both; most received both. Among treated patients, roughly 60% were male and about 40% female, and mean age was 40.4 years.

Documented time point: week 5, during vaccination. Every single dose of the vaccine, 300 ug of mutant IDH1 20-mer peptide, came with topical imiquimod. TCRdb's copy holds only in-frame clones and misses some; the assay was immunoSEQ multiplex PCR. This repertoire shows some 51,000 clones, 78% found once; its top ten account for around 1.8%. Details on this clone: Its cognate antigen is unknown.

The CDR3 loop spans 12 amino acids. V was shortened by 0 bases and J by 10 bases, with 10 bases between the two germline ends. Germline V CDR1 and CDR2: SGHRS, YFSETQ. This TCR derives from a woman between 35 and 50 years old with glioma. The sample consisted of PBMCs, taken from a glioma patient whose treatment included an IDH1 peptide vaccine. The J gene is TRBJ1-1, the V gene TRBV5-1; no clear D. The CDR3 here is CASSLDGRGAFF. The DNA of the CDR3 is TGCGCCAGCAGCTTGGATGGACGGGGAGCTTTCTTT.